This T cell receptor beta chain was identified in a study of blood T cell repertoires in COVID-19 (TCRdb year 2020). For context, the study as a whole: The collaborator samples originated in the United States, Italy and Spain and spanned the acute and convalescent phases of COVID-19. The repertoires were released in a freely available public database meant as a resource for research on the immune response to SARS-CoV-2. The prospective study material was composed of cDNA or gDNA derived from T cells, B-cell-depleted T cells, or PBMCs. Sample metadata almost always included a de-identified subject ID, COVID-19 status, age in years and sex. Where HLA class I and class II types were available, the types were taken from metadata supplied by the sample provider, not from assay-based typing. Subjects who had been exposed to COVID-19, were actively infected with it, or had recovered from it provided the deeply sampled blood TCRbeta repertoires that made up the dataset. The samples were drawn from the first 160 participants of the ongoing ImmuneRACE study and from 950 to 1,500 subjects provided by 6 global collaborators. Study-wide findings and limitations: Clinical and demographic metadata were provided uncurated, with the amount varying by source and participant.

This clone was counted a single time. No cognate antigen has been identified for it. Per-base quality was not reported, and no clone a single base away is much larger than it. TCRbeta CDR3 regions were amplified from genomic DNA by means of the immunoSEQ Assay, a bias-controlled multiplex PCR. The paper's processing steps were these. The number of nucleated cells in each sample was estimated from the amplification of reference gene primers within the assay. To quantify the absolute abundance of each unique TCRbeta CDR3 rearrangement, sequence reads were collapsed and filtered. For each sample, productive Simpson clonality was calculated as the square root of Simpson's diversity index over productive rearrangements. TCRdb limited this immuneACCESS table to in-frame rearrangements with V and J called. A share of clones is missing; checked studies link under half to unresolved V genes, and the rest is unexplained. D and trimming were read from the DNA, whereas the V and J calls and clone size are those reported in that table. This sample holds tens of thousands of clones; more than 80% were observed only once. The ten largest account for more than 7% of the sample.

The collaborating institutions used their own protocols to collect whole blood in K2EDTA tubes. For TCRbeta analysis, collaborators shipped samples in one of three forms: frozen whole blood, isolated PBMCs, or DNA extracted from either of those sample types. CDR1 and CDR2 (SEHNR, FQNEAQ) derive from the germline V gene (reference sequence). Including cysteine and phenylalanine, the CDR3 has 15 amino acids. Of the read, only the CDR3 DNA is kept; its 45 bases are in frame from base 1. V loses 5 bases, J loses 4 bases, and the germline ends lie 16 bases apart. This receptor chain uses TRBV7-9 and TRBJ2-3; TRBD1 is possibly the D segment (6 matching bases). Sequencing was carried out using peripheral blood. This TCR was recovered from a young man with active or convalescent COVID-19. The CDR3 reads CASSPSFEGADTQYF. The bases are TGTGCCAGCAGCCCATCCTTTGAGGGGGCAGATACGCAGTATTTT.